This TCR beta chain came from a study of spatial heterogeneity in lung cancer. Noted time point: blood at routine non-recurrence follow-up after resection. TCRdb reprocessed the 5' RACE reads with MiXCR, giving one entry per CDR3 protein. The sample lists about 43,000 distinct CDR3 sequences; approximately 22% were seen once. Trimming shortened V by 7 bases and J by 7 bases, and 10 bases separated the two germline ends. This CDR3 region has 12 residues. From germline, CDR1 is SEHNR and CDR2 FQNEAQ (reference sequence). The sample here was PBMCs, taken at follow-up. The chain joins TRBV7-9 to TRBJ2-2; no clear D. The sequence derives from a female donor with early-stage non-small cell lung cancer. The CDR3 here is CASTRPVGELFF. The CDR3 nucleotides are TGTGCCAGCACCCGGCCGGTCGGGGAGCTGTTTTTT.